The 24 T cell receptor beta chains below were found in one sample sequenced in a study of T cell repertoires in cytomegalovirus infection. What these receptors recognize is not known. In TCRdb, the reads were re-called with MiXCR into one record per CDR3 protein. The sample gives about 900,000 distinct CDR3 sequences, approximately 30% of which show up once; around an eighth is in the top ten. The sequencing used cultured CD8+ T cells from PBMCs, collected from culture after CMV antigen stimulation. The receptors come from a human donor in good health (CMV status not recorded). Some clones in this sample may be carry-over from other donors' samples.

This chain uses TRBV19 with TRBJ2-1, with 11 bases matching TRBD1. Germline loops: CDR1 LNHDA, CDR2 SQIVND (reference sequence). J was trimmed by 9 bases and V by 5 bases; bases with no gene match: 12. CDR3 length equals 16 residues. The CDR3 region is CASSAGTGGAHSEQFF. Here the CDR3 DNA reads TGTGCCAGTAGTGCCGGGACAGGGGGAGCACACAGTGAGCAGTTCTTC.

V and J are TRBV2 and TRBJ2-1; 14 bases match TRBD2. Losses at the gene ends were 8 bases for V and 7 bases for J; bases not matched to a gene: 4. This CDR3 is 14 amino acids long. Germline CDR1 is SNHLY and CDR2 is FYNNEI. The CDR3 loop is CASAWTSGGNEQFF. For the CDR3, the DNA is TGTGCCAGCGCCTGGACTAGCGGGGGGAATGAGCAGTTCTTC. Combining the CDR3 with reference TRBV2 and TRBJ2-1 gives the whole variable domain EPEVTQTPSHQVTQMGQEVILRCVPISNHLYFYWYRQILGQKVEFLVSFYNNEISEKSEIFDDQFSVERPDGSNFTLKIRSTKLEDSAMYFCASAWTSGGNEQFFGPGTRLTVL.

The chain is built from TRBV5-6 and TRBJ1-2, with D perhaps matching TRBD1 (6 bases). CDR1 is SGHDT and CDR2 is YYEEEE in the germline V gene. V gave up 3 bases and J gave up 2 bases, with 8 bases separating them. CDR3 length: 13 residues. This CDR3 reads CASSSRGNYGYTF. The CDR3 bases are TGTGCCAGCAGCTCCAGGGGAAACTATGGCTACACCTTC.

The chain couples TRBV25-1 to TRBJ2-1; 10 bases map to TRBD1. Germline CDR1 is MGHDK and CDR2 is SYGVNS. The V gene end was trimmed by 1 base and the J gene end by 4 bases; junction bases not matched to a gene: 7. The CDR3 consists of 17 residues. The CDR3 DNA reads TGTGCCAGCAGTGAATCCGAGTGGGACAGGGGATACAATGAGCAGTTCTTC. Amino acids: CASSESEWDRGYNEQFF.

This clonotype was seen a few times. The V gene is TRBV4-1, the J gene TRBJ2-7; D uncertain. Trimming cost V 0 bases and J 4 bases, with 13 bases left between them. The CDR3 totals 15 residues. Germline CDR1 is MGHRA and CDR2 is YSYEKL. The CDR3: CASSQDSWVRYEQYF. CDR3 sequence (DNA): TGCGCCAGCAGCCAAGATAGTTGGGTCCGGTACGAGCAGTACTTC.

This clonotype was found many times. The chain is built from TRBV28 and TRBJ2-6; 11 bases map to TRBD1. CDR1 and CDR2 from the germline V gene are MDHEN and SYDVKM. The CDR3 covers 15 residues. V was pared by 2 bases and J by 12 bases, with 6 bases of the junction left unmatched. The CDR3 sequence: CASSLGDRGESVLTF. The CDR3 nucleotides read TGTGCCAGCAGTTTAGGGGACAGGGGGGAAAGCGTCCTGACTTTC.

On this clonotype itself: A much larger clone is a single base away; this may be a read error. The chain is built from TRBV7-9 and TRBJ1-1; unclear D gene. Germline loops: CDR1 SEHNR, CDR2 FQNEAQ (reference sequence). CDR3 length: 16 residues. The CDR3 sequence is CVSTQFSEGLDTEAFF. In DNA, the CDR3 is TGTGTCAGCACCCAGTTCTCCGAAGGGTTGGACACTGAAGCTTTCTTT. The full variable domain, completed using reference TRBV7-9 and TRBJ1-1, is DTGVSQNPRHKITKRGQNVTFRCDPISEHNRLYWYRQTLGQGPEFLTYFQNEAQLEKSRLLSDRFSAERPKGSFSTLEIQRTEQGDSAMYLCVSTQFSEGLDTEAFFGQGTRLTVV.

V and J are TRBV6-6 and TRBJ1-2; D gene uncertain. Per germline, CDR1 MNHNY and CDR2 SVGAGI (reference sequence). Trimming cost V 7 bases and J 2 bases, with 8 bases left between them. The CDR3 is 12 residues long. CDR3 nucleotide sequence: TGTGCCAGCATGCTTCGGAACTATGGCTACACCTTC. This sequence encodes CASMLRNYGYTF.

The genes are TRBV20-1 and TRBJ2-1; D possibly uses TRBD1 or TRBD2 (5 bases each). With 0 bases removed from V and 9 bases from J, the gap between germline ends came to 18 bases. The CDR3 contains 15 residues. Germline V lookup: CDR1 DFQATT, CDR2 SNEGSKA (reference sequence). CDR3 protein: CSARDLWGRPGEQFF. DNA of the CDR3: TGCAGTGCTAGAGACCTTTGGGGACGACCGGGTGAGCAGTTCTTC.

The chain couples TRBV3-1 to TRBJ2-7; TRBD1 matches 7 bases. V lost 1 base and J lost 2; bases outside the gene matches: 5. Germline assignment: CDR1 LGHDT and CDR2 YNNKEL (reference sequence). This CDR3 is built from 15 residues. CDR3 nucleotide sequence: TGTGCCAGCAGCCAAGGCCCAGGGGGTGCCTACGAGCAGTACTTC. This gives the protein CASSQGPGGAYEQYF.

The chain combines TRBV12-3 or TRBV12-4 with TRBJ2-2; D remains unclear. Trimming shortened V by 4 bases and J by 0 bases, and 24 bases separated the two germline ends. There are 20 residues in the CDR3. Here the CDR3 reads CASSSPTEEKLSSNTGELFF. The CDR3 coding sequence is TGTGCCAGCAGTTCGCCAACAGAGGAAAAGCTTTCCTCGAACACCGGGGAGCTGTTTTTT.

CDR3 DNA: TGTGCCAGCAGTTTCGGGACAGAGGTCCTGACTTTC. It specifies CASSFGTEVLTF. The J gene is TRBJ2-6, the V gene TRBV6-2 or TRBV6-3, with 7 bases lining up with TRBD1. CDR3 length: 12 residues. Germline-derived CDR1 and CDR2 are MNHEY and SVGEGT. Unmatched junction bases numbered 4, after V lost 4 bases and J lost 13 bases.

The chain combines TRBV7-2 with TRBJ1-3; D not resolved. The CDR3 length is 15 residues. Germline V gene sequence: CDR1 SGHTA, CDR2 FQGNSA. Trimming took off 2 bases at V and 0 bases at J, with 8 bases between the two ends. CDR3 in amino acids: CASSLLRSSGNTIYF. The CDR3 region has the DNA TGTGCCAGCAGCTTACTACGGAGCTCTGGAAACACCATATATTTT.

The J gene is TRBJ1-5, the V gene TRBV6-5; D is perhaps TRBD1 (6 bases). Deletions cut 5 bases from V and 0 bases from J, with 17 bases between. CDR3 length: 17 amino acids. Germline CDR1 MNHEY, CDR2 SVGAGI. The CDR3 spells CASSRGGGYYSNQPQHF. CDR3 nucleotide sequence: TGTGCCAGCAGTAGGGGGGGGGGTTATTATAGCAATCAGCCCCAGCATTTT.

J is TRBJ2-3 and V is TRBV29-1; D is unclear. The CDR3 covers 12 residues. CDR1 and CDR2 (germline): SQVTM, ANQGSEA. V lost 3 bases and J lost 2, with 6 bases in between. Written as DNA, the CDR3 is TGCAGCGTTGAGAAGATCACAGATACGCAGTATTTT. Its protein is CSVEKITDTQYF.

A note on this clonotype: A much larger clone lies a single base off, so this may be a read error. The chain links TRBV7-8 to TRBJ2-7; 8 bases agree with TRBD1. CDR3 length equals 15 residues. V dropped 5 bases and J dropped 6; count of bases not matched to a gene: 12. Germline V gene lookup returns CDR1 SGHVS and CDR2 FQNEAQ. CDR3 residues: CASSKGTGHYCEQYV. In DNA form, the CDR3 reads TGTGCCAGCAGCAAAGGGACAGGACACTATTGCGAGCAGTACGTC.

The gene calls are TRBV6-4 and TRBJ2-1; 8 bases are shared with TRBD1. The ends lost 4 bases at V and 9 bases at J; junction bases unmatched: 5. CDR1 and CDR2 from the germline V gene are MRHNA and SNTAGT. There are 13 residues in the CDR3. The CDR3 nucleotides are TGTGCCAGCAGTGGCTACAGGGGGACTGAGCAGTTCTTC. Amino acids: CASSGYRGTEQFF.

The chain recombines TRBV4-1 with TRBJ2-3, with D perhaps given as TRBD1 or TRBD2 (5 bases each). V was pared by 1 base and J by 1 base, with 15 bases between. This CDR3 is built from 17 residues. Germline V CDR1 and CDR2: MGHRA, YSYEKL. CDR3 amino acids: CASSQVRGRVGTDTQYF. DNA for the CDR3: TGCGCCAGCAGCCAAGTCCGGGGCAGGGTAGGCACAGATACGCAGTATTTT.

The DNA for the CDR3 is TGTGCCAGCAGTTTCCCCTCGACAGGGGGCGAGACCCAGTACTTC. It is translated as CASSFPSTGGETQYF. The chain combines TRBV28 with TRBJ2-5, with 10 positions matching TRBD1. V lost 3 bases and J lost 5; bases outside the gene matches: 6. The CDR3 loop spans 15 amino acids. Germline lookup yields CDR1 MDHEN and CDR2 SYDVKM.

This clonotype was detected only a few times. The gene calls are TRBV12-5 and TRBJ1-1; 7 bases match TRBD1. The CDR3 has 11 amino acids. CDR1 LGHNT and CDR2 FRNRAP come from the germline V gene. Trimming took 8 bases from V and 14 from J; bases not matched to a gene: 11. Written as DNA, the CDR3 is TGTGCTAGTCGCGAACAGGGGAGGGGGTTCTTT. Protein: CASREQGRGFF.

For this clonotype: One end of the junction does not line up with germline, which may come from a read error. The chain links TRBV20-1 to TRBJ1-1, with no clear D. The CDR3 loop spans 8 amino acids. The V gene's germline CDR1 is DFQATT and CDR2 SNEGSKA (reference sequence). Written as DNA, the CDR3 is TGCAGTGCCCCCACAGCACCCTTT. Encoded protein: CSAPTAPF.

This chain links TRBV4-1 with TRBJ2-7; TRBD2 aligns across 9 bases. Germline V lookup: CDR1 MGHRA, CDR2 YSYEKL. The V and J ends lost 1 base and 7 bases, in that order; junction bases with no gene match: 20. The CDR3 is 19 residues long. CDR3 DNA sequence: TGCGCCAGCAGCCAAGGAGTTTTTAGCGGGGGACTGGGTACGGGAGAGCAGTACTTC. It codes for CASSQGVFSGGLGTGEQYF.

The chain has TRBV12-3 or TRBV12-4 and TRBJ1-1, with D hard to call. Trimming pared 3 bases from V and 3 bases from J, leaving 14 bases between. This CDR3 region has 15 residues. CDR3 residues: CASSFTPPPDTEAFF. The CDR3 DNA is TGTGCCAGCAGTTTCACGCCCCCCCCGGACACTGAAGCTTTCTTT.

Ten or more counts support this clonotype. The rearrangement joins TRBV7-9 to TRBJ2-7, with D possibly being TRBD1 (5 bases). Germline V gene lookup returns CDR1 SEHNR and CDR2 FQNEAQ (reference sequence). The CDR3 sequence is 13 residues long. V dropped 8 bases and J dropped 0 bases, with 11 bases sitting between them. Here the CDR3 DNA reads TGTGCCAGCGGCCAGACAGTCTCCTACGAGCAGTACTTC. Protein sequence: CASGQTVSYEQYF.